Listed below are T cell receptor beta chains from one sample, sequenced in a study of T-cell memory formation after mild COVID-19. MiXCR, applied by TCRdb to the 5' RACE reads, yields one record per CDR3 protein. The sample carries roughly 550,000 distinct CDR3 sequences, about 20% recorded once. The sequenced sample consisted of PBMCs or a T cell subset sorted from them (not recorded which). The receptors derive from an adult woman who had mild COVID-19 (a few samples of this study predate the infection). Cell type and time point are not known. Both conserved end residues are part of each CDR3. A D gene is named only where the DNA matches it firmly. Clone size is not always given. Where it is, it says once, few, many or a class for expanded clones.

J gene: TRBJ2-1; clone size: -; V gene: TRBV2; D gene: -; CDR3 DNA: TGTGCCAGCAGTTGGACAGCGGAGCTCAATGAGCAGTTCTTC; CDR3 protein: CASSWTAELNEQFF
J gene: TRBJ1-2; clone size: -; V gene: TRBV3-1; D gene: -; CDR3 DNA: TGTGCCAGCAGCCAAGGCAACGGCCTCTATGGCTACACCTTC; CDR3 protein: CASSQGNGLYGYTF
J gene: TRBJ2-7; clone size: once; V gene: TRBV6-5; D gene: TRBD1; CDR3 DNA: TGTGCCAGCAGACGAGGACAGGGGGCCGAGCAGTACTTC; CDR3 protein: CASRRGQGAEQYF
J gene: TRBJ2-5; clone size: -; V gene: TRBV4-2; D gene: -; CDR3 DNA: TGTGCCAGCAGCCAGGCCGTTTTAAGGGAGACCCAGTACTTC; CDR3 protein: CASSQAVLRETQYF
J gene: TRBJ1-5; clone size: -; V gene: TRBV6-5; D gene: -; CDR3 DNA: TGTGCCAGCAGTTCCCCAGGTTTGAATCAGCCCCAGCATTTT; CDR3 protein: CASSSPGLNQPQHF
J gene: TRBJ2-7; clone size: -; V gene: TRBV20-1; D gene: -; CDR3 DNA: TGCAGTGCTAGGCGAGGCCTGGGGATATACGAGCAGTACTTC; CDR3 protein: CSARRGLGIYEQYF
J gene: TRBJ2-1; clone size: few; V gene: TRBV15; D gene: TRBD2; CDR3 DNA: TGTGCCACCAGCAGGGAGCGGGAGGATTACAATGAGCAGTTCTTC; CDR3 protein: CATSREREDYNEQFF
J gene: TRBJ1-1; clone size: -; V gene: TRBV27; D gene: TRBD1; CDR3 DNA: TGTGCCAGCAGTTTAAAGGGACAGGGGAACACTGAAGCTTTCTTT; CDR3 protein: CASSLKGQGNTEAFF
J gene: TRBJ2-3; clone size: -; V gene: TRBV20-1; D gene: TRBD2; CDR3 DNA: TGCAGTGCTAGTACTGGACTAGCGGGACTTGGTGGCACAGATACGCAGTATTTT; CDR3 protein: CSASTGLAGLGGTDTQYF
J gene: TRBJ2-1; clone size: -; V gene: TRBV20-1; D gene: TRBD2; CDR3 DNA: TGCAGTGCTAGGGAACTAGCGGGGGGAGGTGAGCAGTTCTTC; CDR3 protein: CSARELAGGGEQFF
J gene: TRBJ2-3; clone size: -; V gene: TRBV7-6; D gene: -; CDR3 DNA: TGTGCCAGCAGTGTTTCGATGGCCCCCGCTACCACAGATACGCAGTATTTT; CDR3 protein: CASSVSMAPATTDTQYF
J gene: TRBJ2-7; clone size: few; V gene: TRBV5-1; D gene: TRBD1; CDR3 DNA: TGCGCCAGCAGCTCGGGACAGGGCTTCCTCTACGAGCAGTACTTC; CDR3 protein: CASSSGQGFLYEQYF
J gene: TRBJ2-3; clone size: -; V gene: TRBV20-1; D gene: -; CDR3 DNA: TGCAGTGCTCGAGGAGACCGCACAGATACGCAGTATTTT; CDR3 protein: CSARGDRTDTQYF
J gene: TRBJ2-7; clone size: few; V gene: TRBV12-3/TRBV12-4; D gene: -; CDR3 DNA: TGTGCCAGCAGTTTAGGGAGGAACGAGCAGTACTTC; CDR3 protein: CASSLGRNEQYF
J gene: TRBJ1-3; clone size: few; V gene: TRBV12-5; D gene: -; CDR3 DNA: TGTGCTAGTGGTGCGCCGAAGAGGGCTTCTGGAAACACCATATATTTT; CDR3 protein: CASGAPKRASGNTIYF
J gene: TRBJ1-2; clone size: -; V gene: TRBV12-3/TRBV12-4; D gene: -; CDR3 DNA: TGTGCCAGCAGTTCCGACAGGCTCTATGGCTACACCTTC; CDR3 protein: CASSSDRLYGYTF
J gene: TRBJ1-3; clone size: few; V gene: TRBV3-1; D gene: -; CDR3 DNA: TGTGCCAGCAGCCTACAGAGAAACACCATATATTTT; CDR3 protein: CASSLQRNTIYF
J gene: TRBJ2-7; clone size: -; V gene: TRBV10-3; D gene: -; CDR3 DNA: TGTGCCGTAGAGGGGAGATCCTACGAGCAGTACTTC; CDR3 protein: CAVEGRSYEQYF
J gene: TRBJ1-2; clone size: few; V gene: TRBV12-3/TRBV12-4; D gene: TRBD1; CDR3 DNA: TGTGCCAGCAGTACGGACAGGGATGGCTACACCTTC; CDR3 protein: CASSTDRDGYTF
J gene: TRBJ2-1; clone size: many; V gene: TRBV5-5; D gene: TRBD2; CDR3 DNA: TGTGCCAGCAGCTTCCCGGGGGGGTTGAATGAGCAGTTCTTC; CDR3 protein: CASSFPGGLNEQFF
J gene: TRBJ2-7; clone size: many; V gene: TRBV18; D gene: TRBD2; CDR3 DNA: TGTGCCAGCTCACCACCGAGCGGGATCTACGAGCAGTACTTC; CDR3 protein: CASSPPSGIYEQYF
J gene: TRBJ2-7; clone size: few; V gene: TRBV3-1; D gene: -; CDR3 DNA: TGTGCCAGCAGCCAAGTAACGCGGAACGAGCAGTACTTC; CDR3 protein: CASSQVTRNEQYF
J gene: TRBJ2-2; clone size: -; V gene: TRBV5-4; D gene: -; CDR3 DNA: TGTGCCAGCAGTTGGGGGATCTCCGGGGAGCTGTTTTTT; CDR3 protein: CASSWGISGELFF